This TCR beta chain was obtained from a study of T cell responses to AZD1222 COVID-19 vaccine. It was second doses at about 4 or about 12 weeks that were pooled. Comments on this clone: The antigen is not known.

Study-wide results and limits: Recipients of two AZD1222 doses showed rising Spike-specific TCR breadth and depth. Repertoire samples came only from after the peak T cell response. Females outnumbered males among donors, who were mostly white British; clonal diversity was possibly underestimated.

CDR1 is KGHSH and CDR2 is LQKENI in the germline V gene. The CDR3 runs 15 residues. The V segment lost 3 bases and the J segment 2 bases; nucleotides outside the gene matches: 3. The method was immunoSEQ multiplex PCR; TCRdb's version includes in-frame clones alone and lacks a portion of them. The top ten hold around a quarter of the sample, which has approximately 69,000 clones, around four fifths seen once. The sample consisted of peripheral blood, taken 28 days after the second AZD1222 dose. This clonotype originated in an adult who received the AZD1222 COVID-19 vaccine. The chain couples TRBV18 to TRBJ1-1; 10 nucleotides align to TRBD1. DNA for the CDR3: TGTGCCAGCTCACCCGGGACAGGGGTTAACACTGAAGCTTTCTTT. This encodes CASSPGTGVNTEAFF.